This TCR beta chain was identified during a study of blood T cells in healthy people across ages. This CDR3 contains 13 residues. Trimming pared 6 bases from V and 3 bases from J, leaving 14 bases between. Germline V gene data show CDR1 as DFQATT and CDR2 as SNEGSKA (reference sequence). For every donor, a draw yielded around 9.4 milliliters of peripheral blood. The study, taken as a whole, reports: It was held that diversity estimates obtained from one million T cells represented underestimates.

The use of a sample-barcoded 5' primer and a J-beta primer mix characterized a second PCR of roughly 6 to 11 cycles. TCRdb called the 5' RACE reads again in MiXCR, with one record for every CDR3 protein. Here the sample spans hundreds of thousands of distinct CDR3 sequences, approximately 50% being singletons. This clonotype showed up many times. Its antigen is not identified. Sequencing input: blood. This sequence originates from a woman aged 60-70 years in good health. The chain carries TRBV20-1 and TRBJ2-5, with D perhaps matching TRBD1 or TRBD2 (5 bases each). The CDR3 is CSAVPLGEETQYF. CDR3 coding DNA: TGCAGTGCAGTTCCACTAGGGGAAGAGACCCAGTACTTC.